These 10 T cell receptor beta chains originate from one sample sequenced in a study of blood T cells in healthy people across ages. Sample-barcoded 5' priming and a J-beta primer mix drove a second PCR of 7 to 11 cycles. TCRdb redid the calling of the 5' RACE reads with MiXCR, one entry per CDR3 protein. Of over a million distinct CDR3 sequences in the sample, approximately 59% were seen once. Sequenced sample: blood. These receptors were collected from a young man in good health.

This CDR3 is CASKETQGSNEQFF. The CDR3, as DNA: TGTGCCAGTAAGGAGACACAGGGATCGAATGAGCAGTTCTTC. V gene TRBV28 combines with J gene TRBJ2-1, with a weak D call TRBD1 (6 bases). Trimming stripped 9 bases from V and 7 bases from J, with 19 bases between. The CDR3 runs 14 residues. Germline V CDR1 and CDR2: MDHEN, SYDVKM.

V gene TRBV7-9 combines with J gene TRBJ2-4; TRBD2 matches at 13 bases. The CDR3 is 18 amino acids. Per germline, CDR1 SEHNR and CDR2 FQNEAQ (reference sequence). Trimming removed 4 bases from V and 8 bases from J; junction bases left unmatched: 14. This chain's CDR3 is CASSSDRTSGRQRDIQYF. As DNA, the CDR3 is TGTGCCAGCAGCTCCGACCGGACTAGCGGGAGACAAAGGGACATTCAGTACTTC.

This chain connects TRBV3-1 to TRBJ2-1; D possibly corresponds to TRBD2 (5 bases). The DNA end favors TRBJ2-7, so the J call may be wrong. This CDR3 has 13 residues. Germline V gene sequence: CDR1 LGHDT, CDR2 YNNKEL (reference sequence). DNA for the CDR3: TGTGCCAGCAGCCCGTCTCACGGGGATGAGCAGTACTTC. Translated: CASSPSHGDEQYF.

The chain recombines TRBV9 with TRBJ1-1; 8 nucleotides line up with TRBD1. The CDR3 is 15 residues long. Germline V gene sequence: CDR1 SGDLS, CDR2 YYNGEE. The junction had 8 bases not matched to a gene; V was cut back by 4 bases and J by 3 bases. CDR3 coding DNA: TGTGCCAGCAGCCCCCGACAGGGGCTGGACACTGAAGCTTTCTTT. It translates to CASSPRQGLDTEAFF.

Here the CDR3 reads CASSDSDGAQNIQYF. For the CDR3, the DNA is TGTGCCAGCAGTGACTCGGACGGGGCCCAAAACATTCAGTACTTC. The chain combines TRBV6-4 with TRBJ2-4; D tentatively reads TRBD1 or TRBD2 (5 bases each). The V and J ends lost 0 bases and 5 bases respectively, with 11 bases between them. The CDR3 covers 15 residues. In germline, CDR1 is MRHNA, CDR2 SNTAGT.

This rearrangement joins TRBV7-9 to TRBJ2-3; the match to TRBD2 covers 10 bases. V lost 2 bases to trimming and J lost 9 bases; unmatched junction nucleotides: 14. CDR1 and CDR2 from the germline V gene are SEHNR and FQNEAQ (reference sequence). This CDR3 is built from 17 residues. CDR3 coding DNA: TGTGCCAGCAGCTTAAGGTCCGGACTAGCGGTCTCGGGGACGCAGTATTTT. Translation gives CASSLRSGLAVSGTQYF.

This clonotype was counted between two and nine times. The rearrangement joins TRBV10-3 to TRBJ2-1; tentative D call: TRBD2 (5 bases). V was shortened by 10 bases and J by 7 bases, with 11 bases between the two germline ends. Germline CDR1 and CDR2: ENHRY and SYGVKD. This CDR3 region has 11 residues. The CDR3 nucleotides are TGTGCCAGTCTCACGGGAAATGAGCAGTTCTTC. Translated, it gives CASLTGNEQFF.

With regard to this clonotype: The junction differs from germline at one of its ends, possibly a read error. The DNA for the CDR3 is TGTGCTAGCAGCTCAACCCCCGGGGGGCGCAATGAGCAGTTCTTC. Translating gives CASSSTPGGRNEQFF. The chain is built from TRBV7-7 and TRBJ2-1, with D possibly TRBD2 on 7 matching bases. CDR3 size: 15 residues. Germline V gene sequence: CDR1 SSHAT, CDR2 FNYEAQ (reference sequence).

This clonotype occurred once. The chain recombines TRBV7-2 with TRBJ2-4; TRBD1 matches at 9 bases. The tail of the sequence fits TRBJ2-5 better, so the J call may be wrong. The CDR3 is 17 residues long. Germline-derived CDR1 and CDR2 are SGHTA and FQGNSA. The CDR3 sequence: CASSQAAPGQGQETQYF. CDR3 nucleotides: TGTGCCAGCAGCCAAGCTGCTCCGGGACAGGGTCAAGAGACCCAGTACTTC.

This chain links TRBV11-2 with TRBJ2-5; D ambiguous. V was clipped by 5 bases and J by 6 bases, with 19 bases between them. Germline CDR1 SGHAT, CDR2 FQNNGV. The CDR3 has 15 residues. CDR3 sequence reads: CASSASRGAVQTQYF. CDR3 sequence (DNA): TGTGCCAGCAGCGCGTCGAGAGGTGCTGTACAGACCCAGTACTTC. The whole variable domain, remainder taken from reference TRBV11-2 and TRBJ2-5, is EAGVAQSPRYKIIEKRQSVAFWCNPISGHATLYWYQQILGQGPKLLIQFQNNGVVDDSQLPKDRFSAERLKGVDSTLKIQPAKLEDSAVYLCASSASRGAVQTQYFGPGTRLLVL.